This T cell receptor beta chain was sequenced in a study of blood T cell repertoires in COVID-19. Germline V lookup: CDR1 DFQATT, CDR2 SNEGSKA (reference sequence). The CDR3 runs 14 residues. Trimming removed 3 bases from V and 4 bases from J; junction bases left unmatched: 3. Sequenced by immunoSEQ multiplex PCR; TCRdb stores in-frame clones only, minus some. In the table there are 250,000 or so clones, about 85% of which are singletons. The sample taken for sequencing was PBMCs or T cells enriched from blood (not recorded which). The J gene is TRBJ2-3, the V gene TRBV20-1, with 11 bases that match TRBD2. The clonotype comes from a woman aged 50 to 60 who had been exposed to COVID-19. The CDR3 is CSASSGGASDTQYF. In DNA form, the CDR3 reads TGCAGTGCTAGTAGCGGGGGGGCTTCAGATACGCAGTATTTT.